A single T cell receptor beta chain is shown here with its context. Its target is unknown. The data are from a study of OX40 agonist ivuxolimab in advanced cancers. At the level of the study: Every patient in dose escalation had hepatocellular carcinoma, melanoma, renal cell or head and neck cancer. Study results and caveats: There was clonal expansion of CD4+ and CD8+ blood T cells by week 6 at 0.1 to 3.0 mg/kg. Expanded peripheral T-cell antigen specificity went undetermined. Researchers report that CD8+ T cells had, on average, more expanded clones than CD4+.

Measured with immunoSEQ multiplex PCR; TCRdb has only the in-frame clones, and not every one. The table lists some 51,000 clones, approximately 84% of them singletons, with more than 9.5% in the top ten. Trimming removed 2 bases at V and 4 bases at J, with 9 bases between. The germline V gene encodes CDR1 MNHEY and CDR2 SMNVEV (reference sequence). This CDR3 has 14 amino acids. The chain employs TRBV27 and TRBJ1-5; D is ambiguous. The receptor's source is an adult with an advanced solid tumor such as melanoma, head and neck, liver or kidney cancer. Sequences were derived from CD4+ or CD8+ T cells sorted from blood, sampled in a trial of the OX40 agonist ivuxolimab. The CDR3 region has the DNA TGTGCCAGCAGTTTAACAGCAGTAAATCAGCCCCAGCATTTT. Its translation: CASSLTAVNQPQHF.